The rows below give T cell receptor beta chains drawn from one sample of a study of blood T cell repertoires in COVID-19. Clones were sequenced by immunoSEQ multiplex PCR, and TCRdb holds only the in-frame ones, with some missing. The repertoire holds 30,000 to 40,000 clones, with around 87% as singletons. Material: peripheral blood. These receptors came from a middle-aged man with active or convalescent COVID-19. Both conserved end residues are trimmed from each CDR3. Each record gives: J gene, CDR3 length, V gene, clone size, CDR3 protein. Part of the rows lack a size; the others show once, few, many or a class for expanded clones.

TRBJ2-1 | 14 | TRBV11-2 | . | ASSPPRDSHYNEQF
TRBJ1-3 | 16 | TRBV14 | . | ASSQVGMSGVSGNTIY
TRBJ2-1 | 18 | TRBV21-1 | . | ASSKVRPGTSGNLYNEQF
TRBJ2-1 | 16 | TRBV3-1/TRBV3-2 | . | ASSPYNPGLVFSNEQF
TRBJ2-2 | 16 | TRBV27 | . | ASSLRQCGTLNTGELF
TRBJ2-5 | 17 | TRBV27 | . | ASSPTLGIAGDPGGTQY
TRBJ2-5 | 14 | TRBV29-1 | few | SVTMAGTVSGETQY
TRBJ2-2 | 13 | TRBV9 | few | ASSVSQGGTGELF
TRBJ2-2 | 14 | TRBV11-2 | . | ASSLVSRTGSGELF
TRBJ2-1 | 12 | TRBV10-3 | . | AITGLAGGNEQF
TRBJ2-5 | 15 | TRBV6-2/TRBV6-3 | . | ASSYSTDRGGQETQY
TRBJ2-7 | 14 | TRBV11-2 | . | ASSWDSGTAYYEQY
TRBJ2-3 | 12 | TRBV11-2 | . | ASTYQGPPDTQY
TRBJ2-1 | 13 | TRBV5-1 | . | ASSLLGTDYNEQF
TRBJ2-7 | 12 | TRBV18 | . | ASSPTGEAGEQY
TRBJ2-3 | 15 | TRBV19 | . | ASMSSGRALTTDTQY
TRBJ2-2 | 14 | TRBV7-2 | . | ASSSPGGRALGELF
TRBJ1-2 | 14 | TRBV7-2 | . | ASSLARQAGYYGYT
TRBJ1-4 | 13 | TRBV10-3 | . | AISDSGTNNEKLF
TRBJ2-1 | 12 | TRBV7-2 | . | ASSYRQVALEQF
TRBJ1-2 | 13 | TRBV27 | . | ASRGNAPVIYGYT
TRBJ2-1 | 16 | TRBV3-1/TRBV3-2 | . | ASSQLLIRDREYNEQF
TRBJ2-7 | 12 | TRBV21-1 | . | ASSNWEQAYEQY
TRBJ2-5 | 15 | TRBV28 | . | ASSLILAGGPRETQY
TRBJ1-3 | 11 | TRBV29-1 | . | SVAQGSGNTIY
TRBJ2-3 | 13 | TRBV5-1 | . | ASSLVFAGADTQY
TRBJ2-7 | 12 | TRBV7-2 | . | ASSLGAGIYEQY
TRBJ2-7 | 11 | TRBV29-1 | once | SVVRDRSYEQY
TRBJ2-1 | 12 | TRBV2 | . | ASRGTSANSEQF
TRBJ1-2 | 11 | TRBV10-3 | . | AISESAGVGYT
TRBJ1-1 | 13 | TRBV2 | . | ASSLRRTSNTEAF
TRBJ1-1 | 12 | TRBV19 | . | ASNNRLGGTEAF
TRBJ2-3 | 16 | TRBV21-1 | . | ASSKVSLGDRNTDTQY
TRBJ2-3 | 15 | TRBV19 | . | ASSIDRAGDGTDTQY
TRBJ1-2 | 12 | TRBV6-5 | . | ASSYFTGSYGYT
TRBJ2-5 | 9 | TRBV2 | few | AGQGTETQY
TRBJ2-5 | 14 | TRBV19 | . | ASSRGTSGGQETQY
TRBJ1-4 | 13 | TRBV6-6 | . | ASSYSPATDEKLF
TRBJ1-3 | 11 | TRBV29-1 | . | SVEAGGENTIY
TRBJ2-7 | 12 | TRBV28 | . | ASSPGTYLYEQY
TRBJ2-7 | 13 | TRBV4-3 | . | ASSQDRGRAYEQY
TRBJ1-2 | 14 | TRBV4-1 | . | ASSQVWTGGFDGYT
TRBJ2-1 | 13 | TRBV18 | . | ASSRGLAAYNEQF
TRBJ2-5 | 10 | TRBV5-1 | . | ASSPGEETQY
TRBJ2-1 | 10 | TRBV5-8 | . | ASSTLNNEQF
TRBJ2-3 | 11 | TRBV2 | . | ASGGDYTDTQY
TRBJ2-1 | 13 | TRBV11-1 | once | ASSQTSGMYNEQF
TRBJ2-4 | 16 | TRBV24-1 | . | ATSEGAQGTLAKNIQY
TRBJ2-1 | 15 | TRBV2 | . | ASSDARAGHPDNEQF
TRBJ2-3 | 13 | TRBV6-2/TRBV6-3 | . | ASSYTLGQVGTQY
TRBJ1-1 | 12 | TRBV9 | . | ASSVGMAWSEAF
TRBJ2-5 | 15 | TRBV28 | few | ASSSMTGQGAMETQY
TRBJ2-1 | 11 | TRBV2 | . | ASITGTSNEQF
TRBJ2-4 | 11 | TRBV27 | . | ASSDRVKNIQY